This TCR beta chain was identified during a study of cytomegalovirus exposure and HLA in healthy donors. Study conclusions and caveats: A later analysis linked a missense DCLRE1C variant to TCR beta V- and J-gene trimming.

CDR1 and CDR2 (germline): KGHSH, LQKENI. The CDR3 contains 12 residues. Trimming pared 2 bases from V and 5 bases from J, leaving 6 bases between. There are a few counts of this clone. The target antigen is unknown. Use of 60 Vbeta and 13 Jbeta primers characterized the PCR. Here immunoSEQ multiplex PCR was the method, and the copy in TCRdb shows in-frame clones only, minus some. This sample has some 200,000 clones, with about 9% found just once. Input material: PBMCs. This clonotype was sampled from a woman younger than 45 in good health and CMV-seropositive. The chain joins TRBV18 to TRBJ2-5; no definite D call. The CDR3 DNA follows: TGTGCCAGCTCACCATCCCCTGAGACCCAGTACTTC. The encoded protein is CASSPSPETQYF.